What follows are 32 T cell receptor beta chains derived from one specimen sequenced in a study of T cells after yellow fever vaccination. TCRdb re-analysed the 5' RACE reads in MiXCR, keeping a single row per CDR3 protein. Of about 120,000 distinct CDR3 sequences in the sample, about 16% were seen once. The sequencing here drew on CD8+ T cells sorted from PBMCs, taken 5 days after the yellow fever booster vaccination. The source is a man younger than 30 who received the YFV17D yellow fever vaccine.

This clonotype was recorded a few times. The genes are TRBV7-8 and TRBJ2-5, with D possibly being TRBD1 (5 bases). Germline-derived CDR1 and CDR2 are SGHVS and FQNEAQ. Between the trimmed V and J ends, which lost 5 bases and 2 bases, there was a span of 15 bases. The CDR3 spans 15 residues. Here the CDR3 DNA reads TGTGCCAGCAGCCGATTACAAGACAGTCAAGAGACCCAGTACTTC. As protein: CASSRLQDSQETQYF. Full variable domain (outside the CDR3, taken from reference TRBV7-8 and TRBJ2-5): GAGVSQSPRYKVAKRGQDVALRCDPISGHVSLFWYQQALGQGPEFLTYFQNEAQLDKSGLPSDRFFAERPEGSVSTLKIQRTQQEDSAVYLCASSRLQDSQETQYFGPGTRLLVL.

This clonotype has at least ten counts. The V call is TRBV7-9, the J call TRBJ2-3; TRBD2 might be the D (6 bases). The V end lost 6 bases, the J end lost 6 bases, and 25 bases lay between the germline ends. The CDR3 loop spans 17 amino acids. Germline lookup yields CDR1 SEHNR and CDR2 FQNEAQ (reference sequence). The CDR3 loop reads CASSSLPSEKGGDTQYF. The DNA of the CDR3 is TGTGCCAGCAGTTCCCTTCCTAGCGAGAAGGGCGGGGATACGCAGTATTTT.

The rearrangement uses TRBV27 and TRBJ2-7; D is perhaps TRBD1 (6 bases). The CDR3 is 15 residues long. Deletions cut 6 bases from V and 1 base from J, with 16 bases between. CDR1 and CDR2 from the germline V gene are MNHEY and SMNVEV (reference sequence). CDR3 residues: CASRLTGYSSYEQYF. The DNA of the CDR3 is TGTGCCAGCAGGCTAACAGGGTACTCTTCCTACGAGCAGTACTTC.

The V and J genes are TRBV27 and TRBJ2-7, with D possibly matching TRBD1 (5 bases). V was clipped by 6 bases and J by 2 bases, with 8 bases between them. The germline V gene encodes CDR1 MNHEY and CDR2 SMNVEV (reference sequence). The CDR3 runs 12 residues. The CDR3 nucleotides read TGTGCCAGCAGGGGGCAGCCCTACGAGCAGTACTTC. Translating it yields CASRGQPYEQYF.

The sample holds a few counts of this clonotype. The gene calls are TRBV29-1 and TRBJ2-5; D may be TRBD2 (5 bases). Germline assignment: CDR1 SQVTM and CDR2 ANQGSEA. Trimming cost V 1 base and J 0 bases, with 9 bases left between them. This CDR3 is built from 14 residues. CDR3 nucleotides: TGCAGCGTTGAAGGACTATTGTACCAAGAGACCCAGTACTTC. Translating gives CSVEGLLYQETQYF. The full variable domain, completed using reference TRBV29-1 and TRBJ2-5, is SAVISQKPSRDICQRGTSLTIQCQVDSQVTMMFWYRQQPGQSLTLIATANQGSEATYESGFVIDKFPISRPNLTFSTLTVSNMSPEDSSIYLCSVEGLLYQETQYFGPGTRLLVL.

The gene calls are TRBV12-3 or TRBV12-4 and TRBJ1-3, with unresolved D. Trimming shortened V by 4 bases and J by 4 bases, and 11 bases separated the two germline ends. The CDR3 runs 14 residues. The CDR3 nucleotides are TGTGCCAGCAGTTCTTTAAGGGCCGGAAACACCATATATTTT. This sequence encodes CASSSLRAGNTIYF.

Only a few counts were recorded for this clonotype. The J gene is TRBJ2-7, the V gene TRBV11-2; weak D call: TRBD2 (6 bases). In germline, CDR1 is SGHAT, CDR2 FQNNGV. The CDR3 sequence is 13 residues long. Trimming took off 4 bases at V and 3 bases at J, with 10 bases between the two ends. The CDR3 is CASSSGTLYEQYF. The CDR3 nucleotides are TGTGCCAGCAGCTCCGGGACTCTCTACGAGCAGTACTTC.

This chain uses TRBV6-1 with TRBJ1-5; 7 bases align to TRBD1. This CDR3 spans 15 amino acids. Germline trimming cut 6 bases from V and 3 bases from J; bases unmatched to any gene: 8. Germline CDR1 and CDR2: MNHNS and SASEGT. The CDR3 spells CASRPTTGTNQPQHF. As DNA, the CDR3 is TGTGCCAGCAGGCCGACGACAGGGACCAATCAGCCCCAGCATTTT.

J is TRBJ2-7 and V is TRBV6-2 or TRBV6-3; 7 bases fit TRBD1. Trimming took 0 bases from V and 3 from J; bases not matched to a gene: 2. Germline lookup yields CDR1 MNHEY and CDR2 SVGEGT. The CDR3 covers 14 residues. In DNA, the CDR3 is TGTGCCAGCAGTTACTCGCGACAGGGCTACGAGCAGTACGTC. Translating it yields CASSYSRQGYEQYV.

The V call is TRBV11-2, the J call TRBJ2-5; no clear D. This CDR3 has 14 amino acids. Trimming pared 2 bases from V and 2 bases from J, leaving 9 bases between. Germline V gene data show CDR1 as SGHAT and CDR2 as FQNNGV. In DNA, the CDR3 is TGTGCCAGCAGCTTATCCAGCCTACAAGAGACCCAGTACTTC. This encodes CASSLSSLQETQYF.

The chain employs TRBV6-1 and TRBJ1-2, with D uncertain. The CDR3 is made up of 14 amino acids. The germline CDR1 and CDR2 sequences are MNHNS and SASEGT. Between the trimmed V and J ends, which lost 6 bases and 3 bases, there was a span of 14 bases. CDR3 bases: TGTGCCAGCAGGGCACATCACCGGGACTATGGCTACACCTTC. It encodes CASRAHHRDYGYTF.

This clonotype was counted only a few times. The V call is TRBV29-1, the J call TRBJ2-3, with TRBD2 matching over 8 bases. Germline CDR1 reads SQVTM; CDR2 reads ANQGSEA. The junction had 7 bases not matched to a gene; V was cut back by 1 base and J by 4 bases. The CDR3 has 15 residues. The DNA of the CDR3 is TGCAGCGTTGAAGCGGGGCGGGGGGATGCAGATACGCAGTATTTT. Its translation is CSVEAGRGDADTQYF.

This clonotype has only a few counts. This chain links TRBV5-1 with TRBJ2-1; 8 bases are shared with TRBD1. The V segment lost 8 bases and the J segment 7 bases; nucleotides outside the gene matches: 11. Germline CDR1 reads SGHRS; CDR2 reads YFSETQ. CDR3 length: 14 amino acids. The CDR3 bases are TGCGCCAGTAACGACAGGGGATACTATAATGAGCAGTTCTTC. Its protein is CASNDRGYYNEQFF.

This clonotype occurred a few times. This chain connects TRBV29-1 to TRBJ2-3; 8 positions agree with TRBD1. CDR1 is SQVTM and CDR2 is ANQGSEA in the germline V gene. The CDR3 contains 16 residues. V shed 1 base and J 4 bases; nucleotides not matched to a gene: 10. The CDR3 loop reads CSVEGLQGARSDTQYF. The CDR3 DNA is TGCAGCGTTGAAGGTCTGCAGGGGGCGAGGTCAGATACGCAGTATTTT.

This clonotype was found a few times. V is TRBV7-9 and J is TRBJ2-3; D may be TRBD1 (5 bases). This CDR3 comprises 14 residues. Trimming left V 4 bases short and J 0 bases short, with 8 bases between. Germline V lookup: CDR1 SEHNR, CDR2 FQNEAQ (reference sequence). The DNA of the CDR3 is TGTGCCAGCAGCTCGTGGACAAGCACAGATACGCAGTATTTT. Translation gives CASSSWTSTDTQYF.

V gene TRBV5-6 combines with J gene TRBJ1-2, with TRBD1 identical over 8 bases. The CDR3 spans 14 residues. Germline CDR1 reads SGHDT; CDR2 reads YYEEEE. V lost 0 bases, J lost 6 bases, and 4 bases stayed unmatched. The CDR3, as DNA: TGTGCCAGCAGCTTGGTGGGACAGGAGCATGGCTACACCTTC. Protein sequence: CASSLVGQEHGYTF. The full variable domain, its missing parts supplied by reference TRBV5-6 and TRBJ1-2, is DAGVTQSPTHLIKTRGQQVTLRCSPKSGHDTVSWYQQALGQGPQFIFQYYEEEERQRGNFPDRFSGHQFPNYSSELNVNALLLGDSALYLCASSLVGQEHGYTFGSGTRLTVV.

CDR3 bases: TGTGCCAGCAGGTCAGGAGACAGCGTCTCCCAGTACTTC. It translates to CASRSGDSVSQYF. The gene calls are TRBV25-1 and TRBJ2-5, with D possibly being TRBD1 (5 bases). Germline CDR1 and CDR2: MGHDK and SYGVNS. The CDR3 runs 13 residues. Trimming stripped 6 bases from V and 9 bases from J, with 17 bases between.

This clonotype has more than one count but fewer than ten. V is TRBV4-3 and J is TRBJ2-3; D is ambiguous. Trimming left V 0 bases short and J 5 bases short, with 12 bases between. The germline gives CDR1 LGHNA, CDR2 YSLEER. The CDR3 is made up of 15 amino acids. The CDR3 DNA is TGCGCCAGCAGCCAAGATTGGTCTCTTAGAGATACGCAGTATTTT. This sequence encodes CASSQDWSLRDTQYF.

The V and J genes are TRBV12-3 or TRBV12-4 and TRBJ2-1, with D possibly being TRBD2 (7 bases). This CDR3 is built from 16 residues. V shed 7 bases and J shed 3 bases, with 19 bases lying between them. The CDR3 DNA reads TGTGCCAGCACCCCTCGAGGGGGGGTCGGCTACAATGAGCAGTTCTTC. This translates into CASTPRGGVGYNEQFF.

This clonotype has a handful of counts. This chain links TRBV28 with TRBJ2-7, with 7 bases matching TRBD1. V lost 7 bases, J lost 2 bases, and 8 bases stayed unmatched. Germline CDR1 is MDHEN and CDR2 is SYDVKM. CDR3 length: 14 residues. Here the CDR3 DNA reads TGTGCCAGCACCAGGAGGACAGGAACCTACGAGCAGTACGTC. The encoded protein is CASTRRTGTYEQYV.

This chain uses TRBV4-1 with TRBJ1-5; a possible D gene is TRBD1 (5 bases). The CDR3 extends over 14 amino acids. Germline CDR1 is MGHRA and CDR2 is YSYEKL. V shed 4 bases and J shed 5 bases, with 12 bases lying between them. The CDR3 spells CASSPYSGDQPQHF. For the CDR3, the DNA is TGCGCCAGCAGCCCCTACTCGGGGGATCAGCCCCAGCATTTT.

There are a few counts of this clonotype. This chain links TRBV12-3 or TRBV12-4 with TRBJ1-2, with D possibly being TRBD1 (5 bases). V lost 1 base and J 13 bases, leaving 10 bases between the germline ends. The CDR3 loop spans 11 amino acids. The CDR3 nucleotides read TGTGCCAGCAGTTTAGGTGAGGACACCACCTTC. Translating it yields CASSLGEDTTF.

This clonotype was detected a few times. The rearrangement links TRBV4-1 to TRBJ1-5; D is uncertain. The CDR3 totals 13 residues. The V gene lost 3 bases and the J gene lost 3 bases, with 6 bases spanning the gap. Looked up from germline, CDR1 is MGHRA and CDR2 is YSYEKL. Here the CDR3 reads CASSHSNNQPQHF. The CDR3 DNA reads TGCGCCAGCAGCCACTCTAACAATCAGCCCCAGCATTTT.

The chain is built from TRBV4-1 and TRBJ2-7; D possibly corresponds to TRBD2 (5 bases). CDR1 is MGHRA and CDR2 is YSYEKL in the germline V gene. The V end lost 1 base, the J end lost 3 bases, and 10 bases lay between the germline ends. CDR3 size: 14 residues. The CDR3 loop reads CASSQGGVFYEQYF. For the CDR3, the DNA is TGCGCCAGCAGCCAAGGGGGAGTTTTCTACGAGCAGTACTTC.

V is TRBV29-1 and J is TRBJ2-1; 7 positions match TRBD1. The J segment lost 4 bases and the V segment lost 3 bases, leaving 6 bases of the junction unmatched. The V gene's germline CDR1 is SQVTM and CDR2 ANQGSEA. The length of the CDR3 is 14 residues. The CDR3 region has the DNA TGCAGCGTTGACCGGGACAGCCTTTACAATGAGCAGTTCTTC. It translates to CSVDRDSLYNEQFF.

This clonotype was picked up a small number of times. The chain uses TRBV4-1 and TRBJ2-2, with TRBD1 as a possible D gene (7 bases). The length of the CDR3 is 15 residues. Trimming cost V 3 bases and J 5 bases, with 13 bases left between them. Germline CDR1 and CDR2: MGHRA and YSYEKL. CDR3 DNA sequence: TGCGCCAGCAGCCATCCCAGGGGGGCGACCGGGGAGCTGTTTTTT. This translates into CASSHPRGATGELFF.

This clonotype has just a few counts. The chain has TRBV4-1 and TRBJ2-3; TRBD2 matches at 7 bases. The CDR3 has 16 residues. Germline assignment: CDR1 MGHRA and CDR2 YSYEKL. The V segment lost 1 base and the J segment 0 bases; nucleotides outside the gene matches: 4. The DNA of the CDR3 is TGCGCCAGCAGCCAAGTTGGCGGGGGAAGCACAGATACGCAGTATTTT. The encoded protein is CASSQVGGGSTDTQYF.

CDR3 in amino acids: CSARDYWETNQPQHF. The DNA of the CDR3 is TGCAGTGCTAGAGATTATTGGGAGACCAATCAGCCCCAGCATTTT. The chain recombines TRBV20-1 with TRBJ1-5; D is uncertain. There are 15 residues in the CDR3. V shed 0 bases and J shed 3 bases, with 12 bases lying between them. The germline V gene has CDR1 DFQATT and CDR2 SNEGSKA (reference sequence).

The chain carries TRBV7-3 and TRBJ1-1; D is possibly TRBD1 (5 bases). V lost 2 bases and J lost 5, with 12 bases in between. Germline V lookup: CDR1 SGHTA, CDR2 FQGTGA. CDR3 size: 14 residues. CDR3 in amino acids: CASSLWGEGTEAFF. The CDR3 nucleotides read TGTGCCAGCAGCTTATGGGGCGAGGGGACTGAAGCTTTCTTT.

The chain carries TRBV13 and TRBJ1-1; D may be TRBD1 (6 bases). The CDR3 sequence is 15 residues long. Trimming took 1 base from V and 11 from J, leaving 20 bases between them. Germline V gives CDR1 PRHDT, CDR2 FYEKMQ (reference sequence). CDR3: CASSLEGDPMKQAFF. The CDR3 region has the DNA TGTGCCAGCAGCTTAGAGGGGGACCCAATGAAGCAGGCTTTCTTT.

This clonotype was picked up a small number of times. The chain links TRBV6-2 or TRBV6-3 to TRBJ2-1, with a weak D call TRBD2 (6 bases). The germline CDR1 and CDR2 sequences are MNHEY and SVGEGT. The CDR3 is 16 residues long. The V and J ends lost 6 bases and 0 bases respectively, with 15 bases between them. The CDR3 nucleotides are TGTGCCAGCAGCCCCTGGGCGGGGAGCTCCTACAATGAGCAGTTCTTC. Its protein product is CASSPWAGSSYNEQFF.

This rearrangement joins TRBV10-3 to TRBJ1-1; D not resolved. V shed 6 bases and J shed 6 bases, with 17 bases lying between them. Germline CDR1 ENHRY, CDR2 SYGVKD. This CDR3 comprises 14 residues. CDR3 loop: CAISRGGEISEAFF. DNA of the CDR3: TGTGCCATCAGCCGAGGCGGTGAAATCTCTGAAGCTTTCTTT.